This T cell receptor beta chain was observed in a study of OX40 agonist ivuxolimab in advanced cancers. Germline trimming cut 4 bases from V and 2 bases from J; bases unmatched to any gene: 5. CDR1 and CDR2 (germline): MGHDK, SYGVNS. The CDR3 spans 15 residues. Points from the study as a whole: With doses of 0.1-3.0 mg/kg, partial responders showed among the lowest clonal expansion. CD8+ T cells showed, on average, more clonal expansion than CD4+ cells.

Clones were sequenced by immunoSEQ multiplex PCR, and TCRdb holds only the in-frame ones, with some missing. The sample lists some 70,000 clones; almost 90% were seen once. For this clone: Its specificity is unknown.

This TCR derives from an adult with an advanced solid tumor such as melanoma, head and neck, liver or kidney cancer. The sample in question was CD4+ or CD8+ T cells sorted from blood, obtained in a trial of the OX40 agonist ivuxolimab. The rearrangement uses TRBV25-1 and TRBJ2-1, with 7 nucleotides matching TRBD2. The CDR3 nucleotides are TGTGCCAGCAGTGCTACTAGCGCACCCTACAATGAGCAGTTCTTC. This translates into CASSATSAPYNEQFF.